The 27 T cell receptor beta chains listed next were all sequenced from one sample in a study of blood T cell repertoires in COVID-19. TCRdb keeps only in-frame clones here, not all; method: immunoSEQ multiplex PCR. Of around 100,000 clones in the sample, around 92% were seen once. Sequencing input: peripheral blood. The source is a woman aged 55-69 years with acute or convalescent COVID-19.

The genes are TRBV19 and TRBJ2-4; possibly TRBD1 for D (6 bases). This CDR3 spans 16 amino acids. V lost 5 bases and J lost 6, with 20 bases in between. The germline gives CDR1 LNHDA, CDR2 SQIVND (reference sequence). The DNA of the CDR3 is TGTGCCAGTAGTCCGTCTGGACGAGGGGGAATAAACATTCAGTACTTC. It yields the protein CASSPSGRGGINIQYF.

This chain joins TRBV11-3 and TRBJ1-2; D might be TRBD1 (6 bases). Trimming pared 4 bases from V and 6 bases from J, leaving 21 bases between. Germline CDR1 reads SGHNT; CDR2 reads YENEEA. The CDR3 runs to 16 residues. The CDR3 region is CASSSGGLDRQNGYTF. For the CDR3, the DNA is TGTGCCAGCAGCTCCGGTGGCCTTGACAGGCAGAATGGCTACACCTTC.

The chain has TRBV5-1 and TRBJ1-2; 9 nucleotides align to TRBD1. The germline V gene encodes CDR1 SGHRS and CDR2 YFSETQ. The CDR3 sequence is 17 residues long. V was clipped by 4 bases and J by 0 bases; unmatched bases: 10. The CDR3 loop reads CASSPRTGVETNYGYTF. The CDR3, as DNA: TGCGCCAGCAGCCCTCGGACAGGGGTAGAGACTAACTATGGCTACACCTTC.

V usage is TRBV3-1 (or the pseudogene TRBV3-2) and J usage is TRBJ1-5; D is unresolved. Trimming shortened V by 4 bases and J by 3 bases, and 7 bases separated the two germline ends. This CDR3 is built from 13 residues. CDR1 and CDR2 from the germline V gene are LGHDT and YNNKEL (reference sequence). CDR3: CASSRQLNQPQHF. CDR3 nucleotide sequence: TGTGCCAGCAGCCGACAACTCAATCAGCCCCAGCATTTT.

V usage is TRBV7-2 and J usage is TRBJ2-7; 13 bases fit TRBD2. Germline CDR1 SGHTA, CDR2 FQGNSA. V was pared by 4 bases and J by 4 bases, with 4 bases of the junction left unmatched. CDR3 length: 15 amino acids. The CDR3 nucleotides are TGTGCCAGCAGCTCGAGACTAGCGGGGGGTTACGAGCAGTACTTC. It encodes CASSSRLAGGYEQYF.

The rearrangement links TRBV29-1 to TRBJ2-1, with 12 bases fitting TRBD2. Per germline, CDR1 SQVTM and CDR2 ANQGSEA. The V and J ends lost 6 bases and 8 bases, in that order; junction bases with no gene match: 11. CDR3 size: 15 residues. The CDR3 spells CSVEVTSGRRYEQFF. The CDR3 DNA reads TGCAGCGTGGAGGTGACTAGCGGGAGACGATATGAGCAGTTCTTC.

V usage is TRBV5-1 and J usage is TRBJ2-3, with 9 bases lining up with TRBD1. With V trimmed by 4 bases and J by 3 bases, 3 bases remained unmatched. The CDR3 has 14 residues. CDR1 and CDR2 (germline): SGHRS, YFSETQ. CDR3 residues: CASSVGTGTDTQYF. In nucleotides, the CDR3 is TGCGCCAGCAGCGTTGGGACAGGGACAGATACGCAGTATTTT.

The J gene is TRBJ1-3, the V gene TRBV5-1; perhaps TRBD1 as D (5 bases). The V end was cut by 0 bases, the J end by 3 bases, with 10 bases between. Germline CDR1 SGHRS, CDR2 YFSETQ. The CDR3 is 15 residues long. CDR3 sequence (DNA): TGCGCCAGCAGCTTGGGACAGCAACGTGGAAACACCATATATTTT. This codes for CASSLGQQRGNTIYF.

This chain uses TRBV3-1 (or the pseudogene TRBV3-2) with TRBJ1-2, with a weak D call TRBD1 (5 bases). Germline loops: CDR1 LGHDT, CDR2 YNNKEL (reference sequence). V lost 4 bases and J 5 bases, leaving 14 bases between the germline ends. The CDR3 totals 14 residues. CDR3 sequence: CASSPPGPGYGYTF. The CDR3 DNA sequence: TGTGCCAGCAGCCCTCCCGGTCCAGGGTATGGCTACACCTTC.

The chain uses TRBV28 and TRBJ2-2; possible D gene TRBD2, 6 bases. The CDR3 covers 14 residues. Trimming pared 3 bases from V and 4 bases from J, leaving 9 bases between. CDR1 is MDHEN and CDR2 is SYDVKM in the germline V gene. The CDR3 region is CASSFLASTGELFF. DNA of the CDR3: TGTGCCAGCAGTTTCCTAGCGAGCACCGGGGAGCTGTTTTTT.

The chain has TRBV24-1 and TRBJ1-5, with 10 bases lining up with TRBD1. The CDR3 has 15 residues. With 4 bases clipped from V and 2 bases from J, the junction kept 1 base outside the gene matches. The germline CDR1 and CDR2 sequences are KGHDR and SFDVKD. CDR3 sequence (DNA): TGTGCCACCAGTGAGGGGACAGGGGGCAATCAGCCCCAGCATTTT. It encodes CATSEGTGGNQPQHF.

The rearrangement joins TRBV19 to TRBJ2-5, with TRBD2 identical over 7 bases. The CDR3 sequence is 15 residues long. Germline assignment: CDR1 LNHDA and CDR2 SQIVND (reference sequence). V was clipped by 3 bases and J by 4 bases; unmatched bases: 8. The CDR3 region is CASSMARGVGETQYF. DNA of the CDR3: TGTGCCAGTAGTATGGCCCGGGGGGTCGGAGAGACCCAGTACTTC.

The chain has TRBV7-9 and TRBJ1-1; 10 positions match TRBD1. This CDR3 spans 16 amino acids. Trimming took 5 bases from V and 0 from J; bases not matched to a gene: 6. Looked up from germline, CDR1 is SEHNR and CDR2 is FQNEAQ (reference sequence). DNA of the CDR3: TGTGCCAGCAGCCGTCCCGGGACAGGGGTGAACACTGAAGCTTTCTTT. It specifies CASSRPGTGVNTEAFF. Full variable domain (outside the CDR3, taken from reference TRBV7-9 and TRBJ1-1): DTGVSQNPRHKITKRGQNVTFRCDPISEHNRLYWYRQTLGQGPEFLTYFQNEAQLEKSRLLSDRFSAERPKGSFSTLEIQRTEQGDSAMYLCASSRPGTGVNTEAFFGQGTRLTVV.

The chain is built from TRBV5-1 and TRBJ2-3, with D perhaps matching TRBD1 (8 bases). Deletions cut 4 bases from V and 4 bases from J, with 16 bases between. The V gene's germline CDR1 is SGHRS and CDR2 YFSETQ. This CDR3 is 15 amino acids long. For the CDR3, the DNA is TGCGCCAGCAGCCTCCAGGGGGCGGGGGCAGATACGCAGTATTTT. It is translated as CASSLQGAGADTQYF.

This clone has a single count. The chain recombines TRBV11-2 with TRBJ2-1, with D maybe TRBD2 (5 bases). The germline V gene encodes CDR1 SGHAT and CDR2 FQNNGV. V lost 5 bases to trimming and J lost 4 bases, with 9 bases between them. The CDR3 consists of 13 residues. For the CDR3, the DNA is TGTGCCAGCAGCCCGGAGGCATACAATGAGCAGTTCTTC. Translated, it gives CASSPEAYNEQFF.

The gene calls are TRBV19 and TRBJ1-2; TRBD1 aligns across 10 bases. Looked up from germline, CDR1 is LNHDA and CDR2 is SQIVND (reference sequence). The V and J ends lost 5 bases and 8 bases, in that order; junction bases with no gene match: 2. CDR3 length: 12 residues. The CDR3 sequence is CASSPTGGGYTF. In DNA, the CDR3 is TGTGCCAGTAGTCCGACAGGGGGCGGCTACACCTTC.

This clone came up once. The chain has TRBV6-5 and TRBJ1-2, with D unclear. This CDR3 has 12 amino acids. V was pared by 6 bases and J by 8 bases, with 13 bases between. Germline CDR1 is MNHEY and CDR2 is SVGAGI. Here the CDR3 reads CASSKAGSGYTF. CDR3 bases: TGTGCCAGCAGCAAAGCGGGAAGCGGCTACACCTTC.

J is TRBJ2-7 and V is TRBV5-5, with 10 bases lining up with TRBD2. The CDR3 has 13 amino acids. Trimming cost V 8 bases and J 7 bases; bases outside gene matches: 9. Germline V lookup: CDR1 SGHKS, CDR2 YYEKEE (reference sequence). CDR3 sequence (DNA): TGTGCCAGTTCGGGACTAGCGTCCCTTGAGCAGTACTTC. Translated, it gives CASSGLASLEQYF.

The chain carries TRBV28 and TRBJ2-7; D uncertain. The CDR3 is 16 residues long. The germline V gene encodes CDR1 MDHEN and CDR2 SYDVKM. Trimming took off 5 bases at V and 2 bases at J, with 19 bases between the two ends. The CDR3 DNA reads TGTGCCAGCAGTGGGCTTGCCTCGTCAGTTACCTACGAGCAGTACTTC. Protein product: CASSGLASSVTYEQYF.

The chain combines TRBV21-1 with TRBJ1-1; the D call of TRBD1 is as the table states it, not checked on the DNA. TRBV21-1 is listed as a pseudogene. The CDR3 is 15 amino acids. The CDR3 nucleotides are TGTGCCAGCAGCAAGGGACAGGCCTTTAACACTGAAGCTTTCTTT. It specifies CASSKGQAFNTEAFF.

In its sample, this clone was seen once. V gene TRBV3-1 (or the pseudogene TRBV3-2) combines with J gene TRBJ2-3; D is possibly TRBD2 (5 bases). V was cut by 4 bases and J by 1 base, with 9 bases left in between. CDR3 length: 14 residues. CDR1 and CDR2 (germline): LGHDT, YNNKEL (reference sequence). CDR3 sequence: CASSLRTRTDTQYF. As DNA, the CDR3 is TGTGCCAGCAGCCTTAGGACTCGCACAGATACGCAGTATTTT.

V and J are TRBV19 and TRBJ2-1; no reliable D call. Germline CDR1 LNHDA, CDR2 SQIVND (reference sequence). Trimming took off 7 bases at V and 0 bases at J, with 10 bases between the two ends. The CDR3 totals 14 residues. CDR3 sequence reads: CASNDQSSYNEQFF. Here the CDR3 DNA reads TGTGCCAGTAACGATCAGTCCTCCTACAATGAGCAGTTCTTC.

This chain links TRBV7-9 with TRBJ2-5; no clear D. Trimming removed 10 bases at V and 6 bases at J, with 3 bases between. CDR1 and CDR2 from the germline V gene are SEHNR and FQNEAQ (reference sequence). This CDR3 region has 8 residues. The CDR3 region has the DNA TGTGCCACCAAGACCCAGTACTTC. This codes for CATKTQYF.

This clone was seen a few times. In DNA form, the CDR3 reads TGTGCCAGCAGCGTACAGGGGGCGACTGGAAACACCATATATTTT. Protein: CASSVQGATGNTIYF. The rearrangement links TRBV9 to TRBJ1-3; 8 bases line up with TRBD1. Germline CDR1 is SGDLS and CDR2 is YYNGEE. V lost 1 base and J lost 2; bases outside the gene matches: 2. CDR3 length: 15 residues.

This rearrangement joins TRBV3-1 (or the pseudogene TRBV3-2) to TRBJ1-2; 10 bases match TRBD1. CDR3 length: 14 residues. V shed 4 bases, J shed 7 bases, and the junction held 6 bases outside the gene matches. In germline, CDR1 is LGHDT, CDR2 YNNKEL (reference sequence). This chain's CDR3 is CASSLSDRGPGYTF. In DNA form, the CDR3 reads TGTGCCAGCAGCCTTTCTGACAGGGGGCCTGGCTACACCTTC.

V gene TRBV28 combines with J gene TRBJ2-1, with 9 bases lining up with TRBD2. The CDR3 totals 16 residues. Trimming took 4 bases from V and 0 from J; bases not matched to a gene: 4. CDR1 and CDR2 (germline): MDHEN, SYDVKM. Here the CDR3 DNA reads TGTGCCAGCAGTTCCCATAGCGGGAGCTCCTACAATGAGCAGTTCTTC. Amino acids: CASSSHSGSSYNEQFF. The whole variable domain, filled in from reference TRBV28 and TRBJ2-1, reads DVKVTQSSRYLVKRTGEKVFLECVQDMDHENMFWYRQDPGLGLRLIYFSYDVKMKEKGDIPEGYSVSREKKERFSLILESASTNQTSMYLCASSSHSGSSYNEQFFGPGTRLTVL.

This clone was observed a handful of times. The chain combines TRBV6-5 with TRBJ1-5; TRBD1 agrees at 7 bases. Germline V gene lookup returns CDR1 MNHEY and CDR2 SVGAGI. The length of the CDR3 is 15 residues. With 6 bases clipped from V and 7 bases from J, the junction kept 12 bases outside the gene matches. CDR3 in amino acids: CASRPGQASDQPQHF. The CDR3 nucleotides read TGTGCCAGCAGACCCGGACAGGCCTCAGACCAGCCCCAGCATTTT.